Listed below are T cell receptor beta chains from one sample, sequenced in a study of T cell responses to AZD1222 COVID-19 vaccine. Produced via immunoSEQ multiplex PCR; TCRdb's table is partial and in-frame only. The sample lists fewer than 100,000 clones; around 94% were seen once. Sequenced here: peripheral blood, sampled on day 0 of AZD1222 vaccination. Source of these receptors: an adult in good health. Both conserved end residues are part of each CDR3. Each record gives: D gene, J gene, clone size, V gene, CDR3 DNA, CDR3 protein. The D gene is left open where the match is weak. Size is omitted from some rows. Given values are once, few, many or a class for expanded clones.

.,TRBJ1-1,.,TRBV3-1/TRBV3-2,TGTGCCAGCAGCCAAGACAGGTCCGGGGTTGAAGCTTTCTTT,CASSQDRSGVEAFF
TRBD2,TRBJ2-1,.,TRBV4-2,TGTGCCAGCAGCCAAGTCGGCGGGGGAAACAATGAGCAGTTCTTC,CASSQVGGGNNEQFF
.,TRBJ1-1,.,TRBV7-2,TGTGCCAGTCGTAAGGACAGAGGGACGAACACTGAAGCTTTCTTT,CASRKDRGTNTEAFF
.,TRBJ2-1,.,TRBV5-1,TGCGCCAGCAGCTTGACCCCTCAGGGCGCGGCTGGGGATGAGCAGTTCTTC,CASSLTPQGAAGDEQFF
.,TRBJ1-1,.,TRBV6-2/TRBV6-3,TGTGCCAGCAGTTACGGTTCACAGAGGTACACTGAAGCTTTCTTT,CASSYGSQRYTEAFF
TRBD1,TRBJ1-1,.,TRBV4-1,TGCGCCAGCAGCCCAGGACAGGGGGCTGGTAGAACTGAAGCTTTCTTT,CASSPGQGAGRTEAFF
TRBD1,TRBJ1-2,.,TRBV7-2,TGTGCCAGCAGCCCCCCATCGACAGGGGCCTGGGATGGCTACACCTTC,CASSPPSTGAWDGYTF
TRBD1,TRBJ2-7,once,TRBV5-4,TGTGCCAGCAGCCCCGGGACAGGGTCCTACGAGCAGTACTTC,CASSPGTGSYEQYF
.,TRBJ2-7,hyperexpanded,TRBV30,TGTGCCTGGAGTGCCGGAGGGGGTACCTTCTACGAGCAGTACTTC,CAWSAGGGTFYEQYF
TRBD2,TRBJ2-7,.,TRBV7-9,TGTGCCAGCAGCGGTGTAGCGGGCCGACCCTACGAGCAGTACTTC,CASSGVAGRPYEQYF